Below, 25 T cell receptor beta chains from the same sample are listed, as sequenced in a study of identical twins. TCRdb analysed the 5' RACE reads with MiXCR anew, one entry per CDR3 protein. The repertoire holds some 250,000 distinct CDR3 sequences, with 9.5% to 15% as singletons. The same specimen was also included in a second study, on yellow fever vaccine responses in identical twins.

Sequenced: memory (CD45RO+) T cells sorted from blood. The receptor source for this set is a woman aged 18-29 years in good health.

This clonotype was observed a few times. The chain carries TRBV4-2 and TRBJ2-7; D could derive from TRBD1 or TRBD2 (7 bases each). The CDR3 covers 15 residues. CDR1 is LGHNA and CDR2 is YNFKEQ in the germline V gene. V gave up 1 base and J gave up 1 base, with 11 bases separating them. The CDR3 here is CASSQGQGGSYEQYF. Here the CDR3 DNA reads TGTGCCAGCAGCCAAGGACAGGGAGGGTCCTACGAGCAGTACTTC.

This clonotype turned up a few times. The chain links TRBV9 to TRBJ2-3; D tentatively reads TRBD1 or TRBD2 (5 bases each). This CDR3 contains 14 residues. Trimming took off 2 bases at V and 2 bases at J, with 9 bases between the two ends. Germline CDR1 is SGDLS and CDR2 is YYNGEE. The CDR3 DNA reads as TGTGCCAGCAGCGTGGGGACCAACACAGATACGCAGTATTTT. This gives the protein CASSVGTNTDTQYF.

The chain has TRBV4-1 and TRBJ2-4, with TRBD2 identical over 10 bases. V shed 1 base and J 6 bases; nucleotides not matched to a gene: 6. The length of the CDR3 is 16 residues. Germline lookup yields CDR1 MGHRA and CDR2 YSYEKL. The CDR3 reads CASSQGIAGGLNIQYF. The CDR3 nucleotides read TGCGCCAGCAGCCAAGGGATAGCGGGAGGCTTAAACATTCAGTACTTC.

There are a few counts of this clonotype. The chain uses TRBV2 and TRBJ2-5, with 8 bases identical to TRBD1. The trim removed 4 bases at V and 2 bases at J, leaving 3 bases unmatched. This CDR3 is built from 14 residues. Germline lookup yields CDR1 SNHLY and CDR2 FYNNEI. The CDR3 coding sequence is TGTGCCAGCAGTGCTGGGACAGGACAAGAGACCCAGTACTTC. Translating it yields CASSAGTGQETQYF.

CDR3 nucleotide sequence: TGTGCCACCAGCCTCGGACAGGGCCCAGGAGATACGCAGTATTTT. It encodes CATSLGQGPGDTQYF. This rearrangement joins TRBV15 to TRBJ2-3; 8 bases match TRBD1. Losses at the gene ends were 5 bases for V and 5 bases for J; bases not matched to a gene: 9. From germline, CDR1 is LNHNV and CDR2 YYDKDF (reference sequence). The CDR3 loop spans 15 amino acids. Filled out from reference TRBV15 and TRBJ2-3, the complete variable domain reads DAMVIQNPRYQVTQFGKPVTLSCSQTLNHNVMYWYQQKSSQAPKLLFHYYDKDFNNEADTPDNFQSRRPNTSFCFLDIRSPGLGDTAMYLCATSLGQGPGDTQYFGPGTRLTVL.

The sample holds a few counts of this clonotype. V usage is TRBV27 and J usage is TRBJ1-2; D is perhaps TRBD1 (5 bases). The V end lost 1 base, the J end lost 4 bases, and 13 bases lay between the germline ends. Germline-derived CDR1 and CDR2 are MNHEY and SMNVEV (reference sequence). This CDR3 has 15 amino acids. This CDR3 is CASSLWGASFYGYTF. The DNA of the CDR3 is TGTGCCAGCAGTTTATGGGGCGCCTCTTTCTATGGCTACACCTTC.

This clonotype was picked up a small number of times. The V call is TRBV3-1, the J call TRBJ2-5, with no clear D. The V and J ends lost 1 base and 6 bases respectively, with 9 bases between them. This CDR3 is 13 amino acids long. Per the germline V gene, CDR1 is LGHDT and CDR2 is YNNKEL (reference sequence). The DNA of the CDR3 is TGTGCCAGCAGCCAAGCCCCTAGACAGACCCAGTACTTC. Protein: CASSQAPRQTQYF.

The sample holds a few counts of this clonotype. CDR3 in amino acids: CASSPSYISYEQYF. CDR3 bases: TGTGCCAGCAGCCCATCCTATATCTCCTACGAGCAGTACTTC. V gene TRBV2 combines with J gene TRBJ2-7; D is undetermined. The V end lost 6 bases, the J end lost 0 bases, and 12 bases lay between the germline ends. The CDR3 spans 14 residues. The germline gives CDR1 SNHLY, CDR2 FYNNEI.

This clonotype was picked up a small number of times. In DNA, the CDR3 is TGCGCCAGCACCAGCATGGGACTAGCGCGTTTCTTC. This translates into CASTSMGLARFF. The rearrangement joins TRBV10-1 to TRBJ2-1; 10 bases are a match to TRBD2. This CDR3 spans 12 amino acids. V shed 7 bases and J 16 bases; nucleotides not matched to a gene: 10. Germline values: CDR1 WNHNN, CDR2 SYGVQD (reference sequence).

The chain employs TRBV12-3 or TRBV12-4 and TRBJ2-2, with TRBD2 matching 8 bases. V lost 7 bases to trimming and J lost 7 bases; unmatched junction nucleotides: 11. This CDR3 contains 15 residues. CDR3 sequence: CASTPRSGSYGELFF. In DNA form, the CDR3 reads TGTGCCAGCACCCCCAGAAGCGGGAGCTACGGGGAGCTGTTTTTT.

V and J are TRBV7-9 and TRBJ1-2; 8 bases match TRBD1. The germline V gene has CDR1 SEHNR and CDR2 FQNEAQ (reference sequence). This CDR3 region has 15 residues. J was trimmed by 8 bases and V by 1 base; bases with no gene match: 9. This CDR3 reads CASSLGTGSSWGYTF. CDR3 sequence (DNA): TGTGCCAGCAGCTTAGGGACAGGGTCTTCTTGGGGCTACACCTTC.

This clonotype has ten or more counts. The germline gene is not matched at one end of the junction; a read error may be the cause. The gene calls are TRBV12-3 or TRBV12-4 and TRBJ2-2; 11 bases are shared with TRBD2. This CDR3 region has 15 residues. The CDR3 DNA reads TGTGCCAGCAGATTAGGGACTAGCGGTCAAGGGGAGCTGTTTTTT. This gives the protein CASRLGTSGQGELFF.

The CDR3 reads CASSSGQYEQYF. The CDR3, as DNA: TGTGCCAGCAGCTCGGGACAGTACGAGCAGTACTTC. The V call is TRBV13, the J call TRBJ2-7, with 7 bases aligning to TRBD1. The germline gives CDR1 PRHDT, CDR2 FYEKMQ (reference sequence). The CDR3 runs 12 residues. Unmatched junction bases numbered 1, after V lost 4 bases and J lost 4 bases.

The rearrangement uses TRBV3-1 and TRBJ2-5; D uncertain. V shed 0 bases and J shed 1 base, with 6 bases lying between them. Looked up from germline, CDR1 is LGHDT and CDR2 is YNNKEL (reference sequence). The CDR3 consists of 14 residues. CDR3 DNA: TGTGCCAGCAGCCAAGACGGTCTCCAAGAGACCCAGTACTTC. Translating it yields CASSQDGLQETQYF.

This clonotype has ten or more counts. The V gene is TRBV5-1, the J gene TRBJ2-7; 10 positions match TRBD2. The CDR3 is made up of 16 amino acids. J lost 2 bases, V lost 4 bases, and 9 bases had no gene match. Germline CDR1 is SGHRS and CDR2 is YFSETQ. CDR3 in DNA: TGCGCCAGCAGCCCGGCCCTAGCGGGGGAACCCTACGAGCAGTACTTC. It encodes CASSPALAGEPYEQYF.

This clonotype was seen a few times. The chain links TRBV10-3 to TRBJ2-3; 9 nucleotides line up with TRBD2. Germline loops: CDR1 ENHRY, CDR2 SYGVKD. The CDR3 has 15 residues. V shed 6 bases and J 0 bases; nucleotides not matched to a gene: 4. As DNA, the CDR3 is TGTGCCATCAGGGAGACTAGCGGAAGCACAGATACGCAGTATTTT. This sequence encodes CAIRETSGSTDTQYF.

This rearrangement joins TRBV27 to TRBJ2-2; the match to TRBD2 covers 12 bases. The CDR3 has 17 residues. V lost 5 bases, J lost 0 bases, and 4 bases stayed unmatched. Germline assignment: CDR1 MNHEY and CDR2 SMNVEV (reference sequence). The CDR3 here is CASSRWTSGANTGELFF. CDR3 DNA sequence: TGTGCCAGCAGTCGTTGGACTAGCGGGGCGAACACCGGGGAGCTGTTTTTT.

The CDR3 nucleotides read TGTGCCACCAGTGACCTACTGACAGGGGAGGATGAGCAGTTCTTC. This encodes CATSDLLTGEDEQFF. This chain joins TRBV24-1 and TRBJ2-1; 8 nucleotides agree with TRBD1. Per the germline V gene, CDR1 is KGHDR and CDR2 is SFDVKD. The CDR3 spans 15 residues. J was trimmed by 8 bases and V by 4 bases; bases with no gene match: 9.

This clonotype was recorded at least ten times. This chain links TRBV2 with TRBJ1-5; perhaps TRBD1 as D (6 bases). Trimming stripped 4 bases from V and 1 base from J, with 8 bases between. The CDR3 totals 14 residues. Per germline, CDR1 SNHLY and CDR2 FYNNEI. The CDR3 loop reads CASSGTGSNQPQHF. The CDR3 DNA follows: TGTGCCAGCAGTGGTACAGGGAGCAATCAGCCCCAGCATTTT.

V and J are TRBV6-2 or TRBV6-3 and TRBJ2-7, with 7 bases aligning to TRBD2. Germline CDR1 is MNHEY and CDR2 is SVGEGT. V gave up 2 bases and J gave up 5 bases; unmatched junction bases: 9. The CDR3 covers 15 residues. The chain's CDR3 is CASSYRQTGRNEQYF. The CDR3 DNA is TGTGCCAGCAGTTACCGCCAAACCGGGAGGAACGAGCAGTACTTC.

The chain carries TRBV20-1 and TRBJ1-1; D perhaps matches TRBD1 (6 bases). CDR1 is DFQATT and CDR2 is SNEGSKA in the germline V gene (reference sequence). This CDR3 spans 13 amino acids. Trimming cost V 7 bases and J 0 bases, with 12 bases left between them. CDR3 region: CSGKGGMNTEAFF. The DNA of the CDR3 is TGCAGTGGCAAAGGGGGTATGAACACTGAAGCTTTCTTT.

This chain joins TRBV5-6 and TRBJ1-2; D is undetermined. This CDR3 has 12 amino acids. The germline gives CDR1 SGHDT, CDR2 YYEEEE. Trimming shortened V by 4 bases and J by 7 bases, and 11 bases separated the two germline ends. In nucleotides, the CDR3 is TGTGCCAGCAGCCAGAGAATAGGTGGCTACACCTTC. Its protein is CASSQRIGGYTF. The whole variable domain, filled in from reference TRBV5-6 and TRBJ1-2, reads DAGVTQSPTHLIKTRGQQVTLRCSPKSGHDTVSWYQQALGQGPQFIFQYYEEEERQRGNFPDRFSGHQFPNYSSELNVNALLLGDSALYLCASSQRIGGYTFGSGTRLTVV.

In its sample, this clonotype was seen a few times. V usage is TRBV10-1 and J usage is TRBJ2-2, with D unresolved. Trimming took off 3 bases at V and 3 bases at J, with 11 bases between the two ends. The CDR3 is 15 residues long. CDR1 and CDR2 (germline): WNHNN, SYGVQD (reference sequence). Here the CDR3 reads CASSDSRSHTGELFF. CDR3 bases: TGCGCCAGCAGTGATAGTCGGAGCCACACCGGGGAGCTGTTTTTT.

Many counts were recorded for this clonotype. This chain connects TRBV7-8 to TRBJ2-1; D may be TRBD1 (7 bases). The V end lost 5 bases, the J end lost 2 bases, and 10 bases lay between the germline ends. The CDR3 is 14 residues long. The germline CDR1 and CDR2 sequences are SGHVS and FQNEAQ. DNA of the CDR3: TGTGCCAGCAGCGCAGGGGGGACCTACAATGAGCAGTTCTTC. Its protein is CASSAGGTYNEQFF. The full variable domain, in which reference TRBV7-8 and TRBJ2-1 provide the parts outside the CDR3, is GAGVSQSPRYKVAKRGQDVALRCDPISGHVSLFWYQQALGQGPEFLTYFQNEAQLDKSGLPSDRFFAERPEGSVSTLKIQRTQQEDSAVYLCASSAGGTYNEQFFGPGTRLTVL.

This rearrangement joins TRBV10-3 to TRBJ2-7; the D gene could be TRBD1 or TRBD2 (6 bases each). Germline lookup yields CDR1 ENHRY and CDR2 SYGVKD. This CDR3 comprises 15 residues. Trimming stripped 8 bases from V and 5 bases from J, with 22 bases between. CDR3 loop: CAIGRGGLRVDEQYF. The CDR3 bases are TGTGCCATCGGGCGAGGGGGGCTACGGGTCGACGAGCAGTACTTC.